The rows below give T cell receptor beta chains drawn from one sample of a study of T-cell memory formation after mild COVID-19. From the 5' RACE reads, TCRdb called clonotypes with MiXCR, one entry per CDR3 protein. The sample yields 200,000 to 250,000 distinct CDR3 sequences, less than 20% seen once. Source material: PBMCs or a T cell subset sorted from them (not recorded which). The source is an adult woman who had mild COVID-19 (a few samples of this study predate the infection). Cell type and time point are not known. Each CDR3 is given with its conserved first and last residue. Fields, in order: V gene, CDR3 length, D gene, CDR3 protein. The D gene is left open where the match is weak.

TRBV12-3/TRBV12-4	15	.	CASSSRGGGANVLTF
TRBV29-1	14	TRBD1	CSVEILGQGNGYTF
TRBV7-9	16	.	CASSSGLPSSYNEQFF
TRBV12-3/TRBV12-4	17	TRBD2	CASSTWLAGGPQETQYF
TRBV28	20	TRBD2	CASNPPLGGIAGHNGDTQYF
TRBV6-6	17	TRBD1	CASSSSRTGNQNAEQYF
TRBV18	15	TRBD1	CASCASGQGLAEQYF
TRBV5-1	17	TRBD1	CASSRDSLASGANVLTF
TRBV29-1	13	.	CSVRRGGTETQYF
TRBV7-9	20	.	CASSSLIRERPGHWNTEAFF
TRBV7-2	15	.	CASSPSYRVNYGYTF
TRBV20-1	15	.	CSARDRHPSTDTQYF
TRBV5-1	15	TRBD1	CASSPGTGGRTEAFF
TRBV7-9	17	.	CASSSDLTAFLSYEQYF
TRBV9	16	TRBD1	CASSVRDSSGANVLTF
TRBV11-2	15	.	CASSFGLGRTGELFF
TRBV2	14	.	CASSDRVREETQYF
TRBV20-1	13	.	CSVPETATYGYTF
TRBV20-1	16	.	CSARDPGRRHTGELFF
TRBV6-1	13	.	CASSAQTNYGYTF
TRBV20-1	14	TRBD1	CSARDRGSNYGYTF
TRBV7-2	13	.	CASSLELRETQYF
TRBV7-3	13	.	CASSVGIAGEQYF
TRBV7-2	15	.	CASRDWRSAKNIQYF
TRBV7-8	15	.	CASSSGSFVGSPLHF
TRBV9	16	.	CASSPSSGGPSYEQYF
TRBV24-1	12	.	CATSDAGQPQHF
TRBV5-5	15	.	CASTRGQGSNQPQHF
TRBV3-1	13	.	CASTGSGVTEAFF
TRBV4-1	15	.	CASSQEGVRGYGYTF
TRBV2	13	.	CASSPPGDYEQFF
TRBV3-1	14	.	CASSQGQVRYEQYF
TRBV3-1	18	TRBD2	CASSQVGRAGGYAYEQYF
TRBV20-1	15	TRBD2	CSATSGRGLSGELFF
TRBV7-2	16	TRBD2	CASRQGSTSGKYTQYF
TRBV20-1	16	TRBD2	CSAGSELAGARGEQFF
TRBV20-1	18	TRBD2	CSAIQTSGPFPGYNEQFF
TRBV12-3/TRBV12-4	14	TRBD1	CASSRDRARQPQHF
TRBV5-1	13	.	CASSLDGYQPQHF
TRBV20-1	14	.	CSAGGTALSYEQYF
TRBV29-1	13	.	CSVPGALYNEQFF
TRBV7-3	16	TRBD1	CASSLLSGGSIDGYTF
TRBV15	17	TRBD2	CATSRGEGLAATDTQYF
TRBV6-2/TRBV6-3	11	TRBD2	CASSFPGTSLF
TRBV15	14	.	CATSRQNGEETQYF
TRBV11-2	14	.	CASSSSFNTGELFF
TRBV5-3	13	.	CARSLAGPYEQYF
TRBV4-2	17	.	CASSQDRVTVGLETQYF
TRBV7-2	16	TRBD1	CASSPRRTGSQETQYF
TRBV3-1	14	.	CASSPGVDGHEQYF
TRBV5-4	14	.	CASSRRGLNTEAFF
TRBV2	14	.	CASSEALDDQPQHF
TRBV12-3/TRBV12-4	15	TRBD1	CASSLPTTGPNEQYF
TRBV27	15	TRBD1	CASSYYRDRVREQYF
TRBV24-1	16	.	CATSDPLDSPSEKLFF
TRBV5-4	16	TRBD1	CASSPLGTVNTGELFF
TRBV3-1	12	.	CASSQAEGGYTF
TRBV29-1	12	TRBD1	CSVETGSDEQYF
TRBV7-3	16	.	CASSPARVKSRTEAFF